The 8 T cell receptor beta chains reported below all come from one sample, sequenced in a study of cytomegalovirus exposure and HLA in healthy donors. It was with 60 Vbeta and 13 Jbeta primers that the PCR ran. Only in-frame clones appear in the TCRdb table, and some are missing; sequencing was by immunoSEQ multiplex PCR. This sample's clone table lists about 160,000 clones. The specimen was PBMCs. These receptors were collected from a woman in her sixties in good health and CMV-seronegative.

This rearrangement joins TRBV4-3 to TRBJ2-5; D is possibly TRBD2 (6 bases). V dropped 4 bases and J dropped 5 bases, with 23 bases sitting between them. Germline lookup yields CDR1 LGHNA and CDR2 YSLEER. The CDR3 extends over 17 amino acids. CDR3 DNA: TGCGCCAGCAGCCGACACCTTCAACCCGGCGGAGGGGAGACCCAGTACTTC. It encodes CASSRHLQPGGGETQYF.

V and J are TRBV7-2 and TRBJ1-1; D is ambiguous. The germline V and J ends were trimmed by 3 bases and 0 bases, with 8 bases remaining between them. The CDR3 has 14 amino acids. Germline V lookup: CDR1 SGHTA, CDR2 FQGNSA. This CDR3 is CASSLGSLNTEAFF. CDR3 nucleotide sequence: TGTGCCAGCAGCTTGGGCAGCCTGAACACTGAAGCTTTCTTT.

This chain uses TRBV7-9 with TRBJ1-3; the D is unclear. Deletions cut 5 bases from V and 0 bases from J, with 11 bases between. The CDR3 has 15 residues. The germline CDR1 and CDR2 sequences are SEHNR and FQNEAQ (reference sequence). The CDR3 nucleotides are TGTGCCAGCAGCCTGGAGGGCTCCTCTGGAAACACCATATATTTT. It yields the protein CASSLEGSSGNTIYF.

The rearrangement links TRBV5-8 to TRBJ1-5; no firm D call. Germline CDR1 reads SGHTS; CDR2 reads YDEGEE. The V end lost 5 bases, the J end lost 7 bases, and 31 bases lay between the germline ends. The CDR3 is 19 amino acids. In nucleotides, the CDR3 is TGTGCCAGCAGTTCTACCTTAAGGCAGTTGGAAGGAGGGTGGCAGCCCCAGCATTTT. Amino acids: CASSSTLRQLEGGWQPQHF.

V usage is TRBV28 and J usage is TRBJ1-1; D is unclear. CDR1 and CDR2 (germline): MDHEN, SYDVKM. Trimming stripped 7 bases from V and 5 bases from J, with 20 bases between. This CDR3 is 15 amino acids long. DNA for the CDR3: TGTGCCAGCACAGACTCAAGGAGGTCGAGAACTGAAGCTTTCTTT. It codes for CASTDSRRSRTEAFF. The whole variable domain, filled in from reference TRBV28 and TRBJ1-1, reads DVKVTQSSRYLVKRTGEKVFLECVQDMDHENMFWYRQDPGLGLRLIYFSYDVKMKEKGDIPEGYSVSREKKERFSLILESASTNQTSMYLCASTDSRRSRTEAFFGQGTRLTVV.

The chain combines TRBV19 with TRBJ2-7, with 13 bases aligning to TRBD2. V shed 2 bases, J shed 3 bases, and the junction held 7 bases outside the gene matches. This CDR3 has 17 amino acids. CDR1 is LNHDA, CDR2 SQIVND, per germline (reference sequence). CDR3 in amino acids: CASSIRSGTSGIYEQYF. The DNA of the CDR3 is TGTGCCAGTAGTATACGTTCCGGGACTAGCGGGATCTACGAGCAGTACTTC.

The chain couples TRBV10-1 to TRBJ1-5; 9 bases agree with TRBD1. Germline CDR1 is WNHNN and CDR2 is SYGVQD (reference sequence). J lost 12 bases, V lost 6 bases, and 9 bases had no gene match. CDR3 size: 13 residues. Here the CDR3 reads CASSADRGGRQHF. The CDR3 nucleotides are TGCGCCAGCAGCGCGGACAGGGGAGGTCGCCAGCATTTT.

DNA of the CDR3: TGCGCCAGCAGCTTGGTAGGGGGCGGGGGCACAGATACGCAGTATTTT. It encodes CASSLVGGGGTDTQYF. The chain couples TRBV5-1 to TRBJ2-3, with a weak D call TRBD1 (7 bases). Germline CDR1 reads SGHRS; CDR2 reads YFSETQ. The length of the CDR3 is 16 residues. V was shortened by 0 bases and J by 1 base, with 12 bases between the two germline ends.